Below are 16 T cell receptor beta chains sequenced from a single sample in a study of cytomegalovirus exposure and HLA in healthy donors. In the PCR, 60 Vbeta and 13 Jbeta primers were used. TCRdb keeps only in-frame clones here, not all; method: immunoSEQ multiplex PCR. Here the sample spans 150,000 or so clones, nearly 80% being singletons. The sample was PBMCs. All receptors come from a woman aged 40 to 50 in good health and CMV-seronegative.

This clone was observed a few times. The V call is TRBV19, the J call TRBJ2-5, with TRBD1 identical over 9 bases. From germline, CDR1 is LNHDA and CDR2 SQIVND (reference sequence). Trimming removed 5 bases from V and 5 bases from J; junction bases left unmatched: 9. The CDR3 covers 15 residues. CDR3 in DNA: TGTGCCAGTAGTCCCCGACAGGGGGTTGCGGAGACCCAGTACTTC. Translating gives CASSPRQGVAETQYF.

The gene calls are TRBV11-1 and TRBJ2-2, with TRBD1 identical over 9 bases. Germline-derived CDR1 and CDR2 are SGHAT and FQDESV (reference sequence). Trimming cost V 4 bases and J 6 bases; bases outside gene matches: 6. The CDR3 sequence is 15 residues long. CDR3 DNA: TGTGCCAGCAGCTGGGACAGGGAACGGGCCGGGGAGCTGTTTTTT. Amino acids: CASSWDRERAGELFF.

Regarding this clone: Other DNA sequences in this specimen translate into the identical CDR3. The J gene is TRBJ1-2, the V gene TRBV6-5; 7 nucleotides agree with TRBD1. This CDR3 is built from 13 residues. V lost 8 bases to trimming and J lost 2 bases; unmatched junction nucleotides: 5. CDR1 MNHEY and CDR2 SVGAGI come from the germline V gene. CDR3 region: CASSPQGNYGYTF. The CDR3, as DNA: TGTGCCAGCTCCCCACAGGGGAACTATGGCTACACCTTC.

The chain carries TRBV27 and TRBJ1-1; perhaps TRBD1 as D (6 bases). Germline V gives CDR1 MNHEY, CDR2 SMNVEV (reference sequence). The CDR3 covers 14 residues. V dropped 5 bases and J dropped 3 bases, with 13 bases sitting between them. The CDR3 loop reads CASSAHRADTEAFF. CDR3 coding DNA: TGTGCCAGCAGTGCCCACAGGGCGGACACTGAAGCTTTCTTT.

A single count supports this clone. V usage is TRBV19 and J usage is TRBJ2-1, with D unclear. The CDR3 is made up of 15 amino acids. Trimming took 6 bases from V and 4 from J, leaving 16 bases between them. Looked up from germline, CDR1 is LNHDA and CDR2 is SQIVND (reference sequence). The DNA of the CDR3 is TGTGCCAGTAGAAAGGAACCGAGGATTTACAATGAGCAGTTCTTC. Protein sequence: CASRKEPRIYNEQFF.

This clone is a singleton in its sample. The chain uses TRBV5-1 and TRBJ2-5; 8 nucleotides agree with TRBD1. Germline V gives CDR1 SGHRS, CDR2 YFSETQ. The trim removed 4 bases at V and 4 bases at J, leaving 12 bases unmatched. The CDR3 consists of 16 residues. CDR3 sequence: CASSPDRGRGRETQYF. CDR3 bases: TGCGCCAGCAGCCCTGACAGGGGAAGGGGGAGAGAGACCCAGTACTTC.

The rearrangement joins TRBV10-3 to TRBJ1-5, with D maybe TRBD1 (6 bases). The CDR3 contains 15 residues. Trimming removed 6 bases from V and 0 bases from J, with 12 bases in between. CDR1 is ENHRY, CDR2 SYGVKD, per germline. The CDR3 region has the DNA TGTGCCATCAGGGGGACATTAAATAGCAATCAGCCCCAGCATTTT. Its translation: CAIRGTLNSNQPQHF.

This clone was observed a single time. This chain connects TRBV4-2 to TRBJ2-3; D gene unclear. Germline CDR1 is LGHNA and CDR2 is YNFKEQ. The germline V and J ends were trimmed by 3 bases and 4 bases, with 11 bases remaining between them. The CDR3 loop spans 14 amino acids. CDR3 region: CASSHSDAADTQYF. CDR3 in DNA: TGTGCCAGCAGCCATTCCGACGCGGCAGATACGCAGTATTTT.

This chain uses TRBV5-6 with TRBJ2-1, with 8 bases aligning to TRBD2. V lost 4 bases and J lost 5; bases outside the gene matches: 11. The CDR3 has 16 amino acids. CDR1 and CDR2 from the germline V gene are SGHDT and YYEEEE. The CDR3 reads CASSTIGGAGDNEQFF. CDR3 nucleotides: TGTGCCAGCAGCACCATCGGGGGGGCCGGGGACAATGAGCAGTTCTTC.

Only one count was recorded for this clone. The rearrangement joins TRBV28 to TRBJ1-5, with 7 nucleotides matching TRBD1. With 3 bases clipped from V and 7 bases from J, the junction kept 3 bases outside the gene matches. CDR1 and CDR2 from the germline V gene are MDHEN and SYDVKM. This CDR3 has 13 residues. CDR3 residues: CASSFQQGQPQHF. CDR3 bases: TGTGCCAGCAGTTTCCAACAGGGGCAGCCCCAGCATTTT.

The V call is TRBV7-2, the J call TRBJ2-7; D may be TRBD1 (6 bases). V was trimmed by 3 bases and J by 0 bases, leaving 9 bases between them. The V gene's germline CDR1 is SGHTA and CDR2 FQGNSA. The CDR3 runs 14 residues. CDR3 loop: CASSFDRNSYEQYF. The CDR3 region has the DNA TGTGCCAGCAGCTTCGACAGGAACTCCTACGAGCAGTACTTC.

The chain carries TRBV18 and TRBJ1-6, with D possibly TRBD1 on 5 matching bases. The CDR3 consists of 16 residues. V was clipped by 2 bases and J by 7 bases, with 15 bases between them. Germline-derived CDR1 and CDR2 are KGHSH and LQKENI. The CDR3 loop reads CASSPDIPGPNSPLHF. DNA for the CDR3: TGTGCCAGCTCACCAGACATCCCAGGGCCGAATTCACCCCTCCACTTT.

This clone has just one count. Written as DNA, the CDR3 is TGTGCCAGCAGTGACCTCCCGGGGGGGACTGAAGCTTTCTTT. It translates to CASSDLPGGTEAFF. The gene calls are TRBV9 and TRBJ1-1, with TRBD1 as a possible D gene (5 bases). CDR1 SGDLS and CDR2 YYNGEE come from the germline V gene. V lost 5 bases to trimming and J lost 5 bases, with 16 bases between them. The CDR3 length is 14 residues.

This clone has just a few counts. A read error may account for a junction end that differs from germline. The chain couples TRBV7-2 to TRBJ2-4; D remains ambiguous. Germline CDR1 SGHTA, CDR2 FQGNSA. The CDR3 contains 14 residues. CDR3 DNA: TGTGCCAGCAGCTTATTGGGCCATACAAACAGTCAGTACTTC. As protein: CASSLLGHTNSQYF.

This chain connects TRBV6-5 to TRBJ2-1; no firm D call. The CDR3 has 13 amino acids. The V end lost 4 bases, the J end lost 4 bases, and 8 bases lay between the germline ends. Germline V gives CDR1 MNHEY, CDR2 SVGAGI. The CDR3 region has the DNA TGTGCCAGCAGTTCTTCCGTGTACAATGAGCAGTTCTTC. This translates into CASSSSVYNEQFF.

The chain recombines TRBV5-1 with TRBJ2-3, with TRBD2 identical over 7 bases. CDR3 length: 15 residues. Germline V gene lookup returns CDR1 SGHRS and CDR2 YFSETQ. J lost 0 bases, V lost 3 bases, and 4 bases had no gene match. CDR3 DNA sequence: TGCGCCAGCAGCTCCCCTAGCGGAAGCACAGATACGCAGTATTTT. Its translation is CASSSPSGSTDTQYF. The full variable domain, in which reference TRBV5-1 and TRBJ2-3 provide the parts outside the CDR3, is KAGVTQTPRYLIKTRGQQVTLSCSPISGHRSVSWYQQTPGQGLQFLFEYFSETQRNKGNFPGRFSGRQFSNSRSEMNVSTLELGDSALYLCASSSPSGSTDTQYFGPGTRLTVL.